This is a list of T cell receptor beta chains from one sample in a study of T cells in Graves' hyperthyroidism and ophthalmopathy. TCRdb re-analysed the multiplex PCR reads in MiXCR, keeping a single row per CDR3 protein. The table has some 570,000 distinct CDR3 sequences, around 14% seen once; the top ten hold roughly 7%. Specimen: blood. The receptors shown here come from a woman younger than 35 with Graves' ophthalmopathy. The CDR3 runs from the conserved cysteine through the conserved F or W. The D gene is left open where the match is weak. Clone size, where shown, is once, few, many, or a class for clones that have expanded.

TRBJ1-3	.	many	TRBV29-1	TGCAGCGTTGAGGCGGGGTCTGGAAACACCATATATTTT	CSVEAGSGNTIYF
TRBJ1-2	TRBD1	.	TRBV6-1	TGTGCCAGCAGCAGTTCGGGACAGGGGGATGGCTACACCTTC	CASSSSGQGDGYTF
TRBJ1-1	.	many	TRBV3-1	TGTGCCAGCAGCCCCTTAGATTACAGGGATGAGGGAGCTTTCTTT	CASSPLDYRDEGAFF
TRBJ1-1	TRBD1	few	TRBV19	TGTGCCACCTCCGGGACAGGGGGCACTGAAGCTTTCTTT	CATSGTGGTEAFF
TRBJ2-1	.	once	TRBV19	TGTGCCAGTAGTATAGGGCTGGAAGGGGAGCAGTTCTTC	CASSIGLEGEQFF
TRBJ1-1	.	many	TRBV12-3/TRBV12-4	TGTGCCAGCAGTTTTTCCGGTGAAGCTTTCTTT	CASSFSGEAFF
TRBJ2-5	.	.	TRBV20-1	TGCAGTGCTAGTGTTCCGGGTGTCCAAGAGACCCAGTACTTC	CSASVPGVQETQYF
TRBJ2-1	TRBD1	many	TRBV12-3/TRBV12-4	TGTGCCAGCAGTTTATCGACAGGGGGGAAATACAATGAGCAGTTCTTC	CASSLSTGGKYNEQFF
TRBJ1-2	.	many	TRBV28	TGTGCCAGCAGTTTCCCGGAGGTCTATGGCTACACCTTC	CASSFPEVYGYTF
TRBJ2-5	.	many	TRBV12-3/TRBV12-4	TGTGCCAGCAGACGAAGCTGGGGCGGGGAGACCCAGTACTTC	CASRRSWGGETQYF
TRBJ2-4	TRBD2	few	TRBV3-1	TGTGCCAGCAGCCAAGGTGTACTAGCGGAGGAAAACATTCAGTACTTC	CASSQGVLAEENIQYF
TRBJ1-1	.	many	TRBV11-2	TGTGCCAGCAGCTCCGCAGCCGGGAGGGGCACTGAAGCTTTCTTT	CASSSAAGRGTEAFF
TRBJ1-1	.	few	TRBV10-3	TGTGCCATCAGTCACCTTGAACAGATGAACACTGAAGCTTTCTTT	CAISHLEQMNTEAFF
TRBJ2-7	.	few	TRBV19	TGTGCCAGTAGTATCAAGCCTCTGGGGCCCTACGAGCAGTACTTC	CASSIKPLGPYEQYF
TRBJ1-2	TRBD1	few	TRBV12-3/TRBV12-4	TGTGCCAGCAGTTTTGGGACAGGGTCAAGATACACCTTC	CASSFGTGSRYTF
TRBJ2-2	TRBD1	.	TRBV19	TGTGCCAGTAGTATTGCGTGGACAGGGGGTCGGAACACCGGGGAGCTGTTTTTT	CASSIAWTGGRNTGELFF
TRBJ1-3	.	.	TRBV7-8	TGTGCCAGCAGCTTCGGATGGGGGCCCGGAAACACCATATATTTT	CASSFGWGPGNTIYF
TRBJ2-6	.	few	TRBV4-2	TGTGCCAGCAGGGACGTCCGCGGGGCTGGGGCCAACGTCCTGACTTTC	CASRDVRGAGANVLTF
TRBJ2-1	TRBD1	many	TRBV28	TGTGCCAGCACCCAATACCAGACAGGGTTCAATGAGCAGTTCTTC	CASTQYQTGFNEQFF
TRBJ2-3	.	many	TRBV2	TGTGCCAGCAGCGGGGCGTTTGCAGATACGCAGTATTTT	CASSGAFADTQYF
TRBJ1-5	.	few	TRBV19	TGTGCCAGTAGTATAGGGGGGCCTCAGCCCCAGCATTTT	CASSIGGPQPQHF
TRBJ1-2	.	.	TRBV20-1	TGCAGTGCTAGAGGGGTGGTGGGGGCCGACTATGGCTACACCTTC	CSARGVVGADYGYTF
TRBJ2-2	.	few	TRBV5-1	TGCGCCAGCAGCCGTAGGGGTGGGTCGGACACCGGGGAGCTGTTTTTT	CASSRRGGSDTGELFF
TRBJ2-5	TRBD2	.	TRBV11-3	TGTGCCAGCAGACCTAGCGGGACGTACCAAGAGACCCAGTACTTC	CASRPSGTYQETQYF
TRBJ1-1	TRBD1	.	TRBV6-1	TGTGCCAGCAGGTCACAGGGGGCAGGCACTGAAGCTTTCTTT	CASRSQGAGTEAFF
TRBJ2-5	TRBD2	many	TRBV7-2	TGTGCCAGCAGCCAGACTAGCGGGACCGCGGCCCAGTACTTC	CASSQTSGTAAQYF
TRBJ1-3	.	few	TRBV28	TGTGCCAGCAGTTTGTACAGATCCTCTGGAAACACCATATATTTT	CASSLYRSSGNTIYF
TRBJ2-7	TRBD1	.	TRBV18	TGTGCCAGCGCCGGGACAGGGGTCAACGAGCAGTACTTC	CASAGTGVNEQYF
TRBJ2-2	.	many	TRBV10-3	TGTGCCATCAGTGAAATGGGTGCCCGCCGGACCGGGGAGCTGTTTTTT	CAISEMGARRTGELFF
TRBJ2-6	TRBD1	.	TRBV6-5	TGTGCCAGCAGTTACTCGGGACAGGGCCCATCTGGGGCCAACGTCCTGACTTTC	CASSYSGQGPSGANVLTF
TRBJ1-2	TRBD1	many	TRBV4-3	TGCGCCAGCAGCCAAGAGACAGGGGATTACTATGGCTACACCTTC	CASSQETGDYYGYTF
TRBJ1-1	.	.	TRBV6-1	TGTGCCAGCAGCGTAACTCCGGGGAACACTGAAGCTTTCTTT	CASSVTPGNTEAFF